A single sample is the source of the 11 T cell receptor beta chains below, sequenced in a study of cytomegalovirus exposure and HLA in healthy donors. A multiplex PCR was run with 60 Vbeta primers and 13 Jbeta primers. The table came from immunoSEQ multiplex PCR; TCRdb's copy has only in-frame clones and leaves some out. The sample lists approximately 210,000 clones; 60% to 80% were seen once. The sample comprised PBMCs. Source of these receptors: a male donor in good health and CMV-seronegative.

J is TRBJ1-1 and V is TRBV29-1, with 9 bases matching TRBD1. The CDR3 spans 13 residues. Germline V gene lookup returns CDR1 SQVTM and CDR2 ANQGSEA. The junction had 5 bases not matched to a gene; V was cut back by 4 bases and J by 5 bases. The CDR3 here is CSVGQGGGTEAFF. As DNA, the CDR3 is TGCAGCGTTGGACAGGGGGGAGGAACTGAAGCTTTCTTT.

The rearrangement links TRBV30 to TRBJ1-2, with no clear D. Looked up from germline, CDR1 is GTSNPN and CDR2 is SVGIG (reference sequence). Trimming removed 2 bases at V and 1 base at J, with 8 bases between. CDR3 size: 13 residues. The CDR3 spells CAWSTDLNYGYTF. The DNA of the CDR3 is TGTGCCTGGAGTACAGACCTTAACTATGGCTACACCTTC.

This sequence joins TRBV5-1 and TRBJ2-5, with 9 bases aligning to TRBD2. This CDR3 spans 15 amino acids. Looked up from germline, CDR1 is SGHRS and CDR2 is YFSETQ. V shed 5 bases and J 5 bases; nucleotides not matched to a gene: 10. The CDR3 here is CASRGLAGPLETQYF. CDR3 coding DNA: TGCGCCAGCAGGGGGCTAGCGGGGCCTCTTGAGACCCAGTACTTC.

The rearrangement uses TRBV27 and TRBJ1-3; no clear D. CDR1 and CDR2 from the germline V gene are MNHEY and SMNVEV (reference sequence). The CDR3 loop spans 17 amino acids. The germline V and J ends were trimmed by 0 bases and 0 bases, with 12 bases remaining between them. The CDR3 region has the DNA TGTGCCAGCAGTTTATCCGGGGAGACTTACTCTGGAAACACCATATATTTT. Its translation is CASSLSGETYSGNTIYF.

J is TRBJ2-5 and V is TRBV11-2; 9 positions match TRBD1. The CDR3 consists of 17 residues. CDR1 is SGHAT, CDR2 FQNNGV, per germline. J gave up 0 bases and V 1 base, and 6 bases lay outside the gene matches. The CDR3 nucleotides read TGTGCCAGCAGCTTAGGGGACAGGGATCCCTACCAAGAGACCCAGTACTTC. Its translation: CASSLGDRDPYQETQYF.

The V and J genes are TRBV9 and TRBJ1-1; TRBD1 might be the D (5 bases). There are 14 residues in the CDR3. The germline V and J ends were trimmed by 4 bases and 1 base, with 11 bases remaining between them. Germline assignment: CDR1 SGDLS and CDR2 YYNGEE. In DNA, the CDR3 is TGTGCCAGCAGCTCTCCGACAGCGAACACTGAAGCTTTCTTT. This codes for CASSSPTANTEAFF.

CDR3 DNA: TGTGCCAGCAGTACTAGCGGGAGGTCCTACAATGAGCAGTTCTTC. This gives the protein CASSTSGRSYNEQFF. The gene calls are TRBV7-9 and TRBJ2-1, with 12 bases identical to TRBD2. Germline lookup yields CDR1 SEHNR and CDR2 FQNEAQ (reference sequence). After removal of 6 bases from V and 1 base from J, the junction contained 1 base not matched to a gene. There are 15 residues in the CDR3.

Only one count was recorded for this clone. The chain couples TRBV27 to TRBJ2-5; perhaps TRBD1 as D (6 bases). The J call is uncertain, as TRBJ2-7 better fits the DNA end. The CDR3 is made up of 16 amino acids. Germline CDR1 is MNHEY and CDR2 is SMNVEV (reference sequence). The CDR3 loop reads CASSSPFAAGAYEQYF. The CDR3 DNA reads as TGTGCCAGCAGTTCCCCCTTCGCCGCAGGGGCCTACGAGCAGTACTTC.

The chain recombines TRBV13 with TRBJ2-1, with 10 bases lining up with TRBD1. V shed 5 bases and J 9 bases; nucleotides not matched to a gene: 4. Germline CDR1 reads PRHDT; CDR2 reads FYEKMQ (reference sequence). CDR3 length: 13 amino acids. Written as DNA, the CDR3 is TGTGCCAGCAGCCCCGGACAGGGGGTTGAGCAGTTCTTC. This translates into CASSPGQGVEQFF.

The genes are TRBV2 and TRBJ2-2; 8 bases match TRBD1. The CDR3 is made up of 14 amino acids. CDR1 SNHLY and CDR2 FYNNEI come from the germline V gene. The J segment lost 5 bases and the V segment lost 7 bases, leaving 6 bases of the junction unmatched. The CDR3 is CASMLTGGTGELFF. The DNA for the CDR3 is TGTGCCAGCATGTTAACAGGGGGGACCGGGGAGCTGTTTTTT.

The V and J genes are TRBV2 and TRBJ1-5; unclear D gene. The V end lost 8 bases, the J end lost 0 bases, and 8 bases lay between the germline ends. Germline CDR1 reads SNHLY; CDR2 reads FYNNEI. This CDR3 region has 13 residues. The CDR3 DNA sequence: TGTGCCAGCCACGAACTTAGCAATCAGCCCCAGCATTTT. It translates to CASHELSNQPQHF.